This entry describes one T cell receptor (beta chain). The study sampled nominally healthy donors, though unrecorded immune exposures were likely. This record comes from a study of cytomegalovirus exposure and HLA in healthy donors. Looking at the study overall: Prior work identified some 120 million unique TCR beta sequences in 190 million or so T cells.

The PCR used 60 Vbeta and 13 Jbeta primers. Repertoires were generated with immunoSEQ multiplex PCR, while TCRdb's copy carries only in-frame clones and drops some. The table shows about 110,000 clones, with 71% occurring only once. The CDR3 sequence is 15 residues long. J lost 5 bases, V lost 4 bases, and 11 bases had no gene match. Germline V gene data show CDR1 as SGHDT and CDR2 as YYEEEE. The rearrangement links TRBV5-6 to TRBJ2-5; 7 nucleotides line up with TRBD1. This clonotype was obtained from a female donor in good health and CMV-seronegative. The source material was PBMCs. CDR3 in amino acids: CASSTPSGRGETQYF. The CDR3 region has the DNA TGTGCCAGCAGCACCCCCAGTGGCAGGGGGGAGACCCAGTACTTC.